These T cell receptor beta chains were read from a single sample in a study of CD8+CD57+ T cells in acquired aplastic anemia. One entry per CDR3 protein results from TCRdb running MiXCR on the reads. The data show roughly 130,000 distinct CDR3 sequences, about 48% seen once. Specimen: sorted CD4+, CD8+, or CD8+CD57+ T cells (not recorded which) from PBMCs. Receptors were obtained from a human donor in good health, serving as a control. The conserved cysteine and the conserved F or W are not part of the CDR3 here.

V,CDR3
TRBV2,ASSYDMEAF
TRBV4-3,ASSRIRQAEAF
TRBV6-1,ATHIGQGLYGYT
TRBV20-1,SARPGGISYEQY
TRBV12-3/TRBV12-4,ASSPLENTEAF
TRBV10-3,AIRRTLGDYGYT
TRBV6-1,ASTYGGAGRDNEQL
TRBV18,ASSPPDGMYEQY
TRBV30,AWKSPGGVVSGNTIY
TRBV5-6,ASSSTVGYGYT
TRBV7-2,ASSTAGGQYSGNTIY
TRBV25-1,ASSELGGQPQH
TRBV11-1,ASSLALTSGGASGTGELF
TRBV15,ATSRDHVDQPQH
TRBV2,ASKDSEAF
TRBV14,ASSQRGYGTQY
TRBV20-1,SARDPVFNEKLF
TRBV20-1,SASGEYWVQH
TRBV29-1,SVAPSDGPYEQY
TRBV2,TSSGTASEAF
TRBV5-1,ASSPGTGGTGELF
TRBV6-5,ASSYFTGVGGYT
TRBV2,ASSLQGSSYEQY
TRBV11-1,ASSLPTGWNEQF
TRBV11-2,ASSPYTTTGNYGYT
TRBV27,ASSWNQNSYNEQF
TRBV5-1,ASSLASLSYEQY
TRBV20-1,SAQGFSPDTQY
TRBV20-1,SAIPGQLSGNTIY
TRBV25-1,ASSLFGVGNEQF
TRBV11-1,ASSLVPSAQFYGYT
TRBV14,ASSSRDRGGETQY
TRBV7-2,ASSLVDTDTPY
TRBV29-1,SALETSGGIQETQY
TRBV3-1,ASSPDSGRLLY
TRBV19,ASSPPGVADEQY
TRBV24-1,ATSELRGTGELF
TRBV4-1,ASSQEETSSGNTIY
TRBV25-1,ASSAPVARAF